The following is a T cell receptor beta chain sequence with its context. Its antigen is not known. Germline V gene sequence: CDR1 MNHEY, CDR2 SMNVEV (reference sequence). V gave up 7 bases and J gave up 1 base, with 17 bases separating them. The CDR3 covers 16 residues. This specimen comes from a study of shared clonotypes between healthy human individuals. Naive CD8 cells were CD45RO-negative, positively selected for CCR7, excluding terminally differentiated effector memory CD45RA+ cells. The method was immunoSEQ multiplex PCR; TCRdb's version includes in-frame clones alone and lacks a portion of them. Of about 2.1 million clones in the sample, approximately 92% were seen once. The study, taken as a whole, reports: When compared with the clonotypes that were shared by all four sorted-subset donors, the non-shared clonotypes turned out to have lower generation probabilities. Compared with memory subsets, naive subsets generally had larger estimated richness.

Sequencing was done on a sample of naive CD8+ T cells from PBMCs. This receptor was taken from a man younger than 35 in good health. Some clones in this sample may be carry-over from other donors' samples. The chain combines TRBV27 with TRBJ1-5; possible D gene TRBD1, 5 bases. Here the CDR3 reads CASKPGPRLSNQPQHF. CDR3 nucleotides: TGTGCCAGCAAGCCGGGACCGAGGTTAAGCAATCAGCCCCAGCATTTT.